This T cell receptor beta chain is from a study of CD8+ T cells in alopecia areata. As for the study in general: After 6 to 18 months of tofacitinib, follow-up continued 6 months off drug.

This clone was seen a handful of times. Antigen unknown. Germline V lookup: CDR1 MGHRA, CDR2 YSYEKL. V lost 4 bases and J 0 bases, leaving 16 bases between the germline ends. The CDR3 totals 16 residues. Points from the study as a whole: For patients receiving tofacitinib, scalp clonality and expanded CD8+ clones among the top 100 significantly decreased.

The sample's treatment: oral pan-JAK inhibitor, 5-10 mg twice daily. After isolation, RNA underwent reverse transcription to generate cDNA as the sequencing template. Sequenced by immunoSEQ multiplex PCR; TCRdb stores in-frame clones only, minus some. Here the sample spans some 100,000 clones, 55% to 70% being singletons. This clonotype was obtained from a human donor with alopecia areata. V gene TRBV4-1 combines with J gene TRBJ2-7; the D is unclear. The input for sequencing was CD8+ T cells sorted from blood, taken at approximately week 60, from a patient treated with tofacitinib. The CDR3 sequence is CASSPSFGQRSYEQYF. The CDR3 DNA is TGCGCCAGCAGCCCATCCTTCGGGCAGCGCTCCTACGAGCAGTACTTC.